This T cell receptor beta chain was captured by sequencing in a study of PD-L1 blockade in urothelial cancer (TCRdb year 2017). For the wider study: All patients started therapy around 2014 and received atezolizumab 1,200 mg intravenously every 3 weeks. Twenty-five of 29 patients were males with bladder-origin urothelial cancer, and about 65% of the roughly 30 reported a prior smoking history. Patients had an ECOG performance status of 0 or 1 and had received between 0 and 3 prior chemotherapy regimens. Blood samples were analyzed at 3 weeks after treatment start (second dose) and at 6 weeks after treatment start. Blood samples yielded a median of approximately 150,000 T cells and tens of thousands of unique TCRs, with median clonality around 0.083. The study was an exploratory multi-omic analysis of somatic, immune and clinical correlates of response to PD-L1 blockade with atezolizumab in urothelial cancer. TCR sequencing covered pretreatment tumor samples and matched, serially collected peripheral blood taken before and after atezolizumab treatment. Progression-free survival longer than 6 months counted as durable clinical benefit, and TCR features were additionally tested against both progression-free and overall survival. Whole exome sequencing and RNA sequencing of pretreatment tumors were performed alongside TCR sequencing in the same patients. Durable clinical benefit was achieved by nine patients and was not achieved by 20 patients. Over 28 patients had pretreatment blood TCR-seq, some 25 had at least one posttreatment blood collection, and some 25 had tumor TCR-seq. General conclusions and limits of the study: Because the sample size was small (n ≈ 28) and many of the analyses were exploratory, the results are meant to be hypothesis-generating. Among patients with durable benefit, tumor-associated TCR clones showed greater expansion in peripheral blood 3 weeks after treatment started (n = 22, p = 0.022). Improved progression-free and overall survival was found to be associated with pretreatment peripheral blood TCR clonality below the median.

This clone was found once. Its antigen remains undetermined. No much larger clone is present one base from it, and per-base qualities are unavailable. Per the publication, the time point label means: pretreatment peripheral blood. A total of 29 patients with locally advanced or metastatic urothelial carcinoma, treated at Memorial Sloan Kettering on a trial protocol, made up the cohort. Peripheral blood mononuclear cells were collected pretreatment and during treatment, with between 1 and 8 total time points obtained per patient. The Qiagen DNeasy Blood extraction kit was used to purify genomic DNA from total PBMCs and tumor samples. PBMCs were collected pretreatment and during treatment, and were isolated and stored as previously described. Per the germline V gene, SNHLY is the CDR1 and FYNNEI is the CDR2. Compared with germline, V lacks 7 bases and J lacks 4 bases; bases without a gene match: 15. The CDR3 runs 18 residues from the cysteine to the phenylalanine. Kept here is only the CDR3 DNA, which spans 54 bases and is read in frame from base 1.

Each PCR received spiked-in synthetic TCR analog templates so that absolute template abundance could be estimated from read counts. The immunoSEQ assay was used to amplify TCRbeta CDR3 regions from genomic DNA with bias-controlled V and J gene primers. Sequencing of rearranged TCRbeta segments was performed at approximately 20X coverage. Under the source paper's analysis protocol: Sequencing errors were corrected by clustering, and CDR3s were annotated against IMGT so that V, D and J genes could be assigned. Only productive TCRbeta rearrangements were used in downstream analyses, excluding out-of-frame or stop-codon sequences. To compute clonality, Shannon entropy was normalized by the log of the number of unique productive sequences and then subtracted from one. Fisher's exact test with Benjamini-Hochberg correction, using a cutoff of adjusted p below 0.01, was how clones that differed between time points or between blood and tumor were identified. Held by TCRdb, this immuneACCESS table contains in-frame sequences only and omits some clones. Under half of the omission traces to an unresolved V gene where checked; the cause of the rest is unknown. V, J and clone size reflect that table, while D and trimming were determined from the DNA. This sample lists 70,000 to 85,000 clones; under 90% were detected once. The top ten clones comprise 3.5% to 5.5% of the sample.

The rearranged segments are TRBV2 and TRBJ2-2; TRBD2 agrees with 10 junctional bases. This TCR was sampled from a man in his 70s with urothelial cancer. The starting material was PBMCs, obtained around atezolizumab (anti-PD-L1) treatment. CDR3 loop: CASTLPQAGGPGTGELFF. Here is the DNA: TGTGCCAGCACCCTACCCCAAGCGGGAGGGCCGGGCACCGGGGAGCTGTTTTTT.